The 4 T cell receptor beta chains below come from one sample, sequenced in a study of shared clonotypes between healthy human individuals. The repertoire was sequenced with immunoSEQ multiplex PCR; TCRdb's copy has only in-frame clones and lacks some. Found here are some 650,000 clones, almost 97% of them singletons; the top ten hold approximately 0.057%. Sequenced: naive CD4+ T cells sorted from blood. Subset indicated: CD45RA+ positively selected. These receptors all come from a woman in her thirties in good health.

V and J are TRBV2 and TRBJ2-1; D is uncertain. Germline CDR1 reads SNHLY; CDR2 reads FYNNEI. CDR3 length: 14 residues. Trimming removed 4 bases at V and 3 bases at J, with 10 bases between. For the CDR3, the DNA is TGTGCCAGCAGTGTTTTGGCTCACTACAATGAGCAGTTCTTC. Protein product: CASSVLAHYNEQFF.

V and J are TRBV29-1 and TRBJ2-7; D ambiguous. Germline assignment: CDR1 SQVTM and CDR2 ANQGSEA. This CDR3 contains 14 residues. Trimming left V 4 bases short and J 6 bases short, with 19 bases between. CDR3 sequence reads: CSVGGLGAKGEQYF. The CDR3 nucleotides read TGCAGCGTTGGAGGCCTGGGCGCGAAGGGCGAGCAGTACTTC.

The chain joins TRBV7-9 to TRBJ2-7; D remains ambiguous. CDR1 SEHNR and CDR2 FQNEAQ come from the germline V gene (reference sequence). This CDR3 has 11 residues. With 6 bases removed from V and 6 bases from J, the gap between germline ends came to 9 bases. The CDR3, as DNA: TGTGCCAGCAGGTTGGAGAGCGAGCAGTACTTC. Translation: CASRLESEQYF.

This rearrangement joins TRBV19 to TRBJ2-7; possibly TRBD2 for D (6 bases). The CDR3 is 15 amino acids. V was clipped by 4 bases and J by 0 bases, with 13 bases between them. In germline, CDR1 is LNHDA, CDR2 SQIVND (reference sequence). The CDR3 DNA reads as TGTGCCAGTAGTAGTAGCGGAGGGAGCTCCTACGAGCAGTACTTC. Translation gives CASSSSGGSSYEQYF.